The 2 T cell receptor beta chains below come from one sample, sequenced in a study of blood T cell repertoires in COVID-19. The table came from immunoSEQ multiplex PCR; TCRdb's copy has only in-frame clones and leaves some out. The table lists 300,000 to 350,000 clones, around 85% of them singletons. Sequenced sample: PBMCs or T cells enriched from blood (not recorded which). The receptors originated from a man aged 25 to 40 who had recovered from COVID-19.

The chain couples TRBV4-2 to TRBJ1-4, with D possibly TRBD1 on 5 matching bases. Germline lookup yields CDR1 LGHNA and CDR2 YNFKEQ. Trimming left V 3 bases short and J 7 bases short, with 9 bases between. CDR3 length: 13 residues. The CDR3 region is CASSHLTGEKLFF. In nucleotides, the CDR3 is TGTGCCAGCAGCCATCTTACAGGTGAAAAACTGTTTTTT.

Concerning this clone itself: The sample holds other DNA sequences that translate to the same CDR3. The V gene is TRBV11-2, the J gene TRBJ2-7; D remains unclear. The CDR3 sequence is 13 residues long. The germline V gene has CDR1 SGHAT and CDR2 FQNNGV. The V end lost 6 bases, the J end lost 1 base, and 10 bases lay between the germline ends. DNA of the CDR3: TGTGCCAGCAGTCTCCCCGGGTCCTACGAGCAGTACTTC. Amino acid sequence: CASSLPGSYEQYF.